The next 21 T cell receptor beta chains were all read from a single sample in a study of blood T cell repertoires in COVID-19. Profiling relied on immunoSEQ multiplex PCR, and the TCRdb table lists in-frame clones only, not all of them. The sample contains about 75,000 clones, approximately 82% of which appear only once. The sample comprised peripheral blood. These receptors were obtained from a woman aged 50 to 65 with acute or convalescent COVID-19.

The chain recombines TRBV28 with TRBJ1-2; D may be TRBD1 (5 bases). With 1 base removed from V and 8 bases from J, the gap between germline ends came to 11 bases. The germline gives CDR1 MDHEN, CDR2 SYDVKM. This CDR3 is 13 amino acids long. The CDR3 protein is CASSLSRGGGYTF. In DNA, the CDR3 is TGTGCCAGCAGTTTATCTCGGGGGGGAGGCTACACCTTC.

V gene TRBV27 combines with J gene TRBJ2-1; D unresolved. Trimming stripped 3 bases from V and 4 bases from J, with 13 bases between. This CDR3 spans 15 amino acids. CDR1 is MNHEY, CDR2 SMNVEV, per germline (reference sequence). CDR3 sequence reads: CASSFFQDTYNEQFF. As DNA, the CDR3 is TGTGCCAGCAGTTTTTTCCAGGATACATACAATGAGCAGTTCTTC.

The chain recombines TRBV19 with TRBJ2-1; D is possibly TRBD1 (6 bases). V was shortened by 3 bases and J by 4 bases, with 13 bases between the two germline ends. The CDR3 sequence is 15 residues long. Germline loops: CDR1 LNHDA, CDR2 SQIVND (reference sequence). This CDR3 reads CASSIRQESYNEQFF. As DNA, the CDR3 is TGTGCCAGTAGTATCCGACAGGAGTCTTACAATGAGCAGTTCTTC.

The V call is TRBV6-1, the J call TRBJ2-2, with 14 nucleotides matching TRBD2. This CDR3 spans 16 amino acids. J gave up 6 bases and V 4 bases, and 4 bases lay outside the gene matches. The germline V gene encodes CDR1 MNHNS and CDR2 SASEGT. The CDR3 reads CASSGGLAGVAGELFF. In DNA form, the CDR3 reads TGTGCCAGCAGTGGGGGACTAGCGGGAGTCGCCGGGGAGCTGTTTTTT.

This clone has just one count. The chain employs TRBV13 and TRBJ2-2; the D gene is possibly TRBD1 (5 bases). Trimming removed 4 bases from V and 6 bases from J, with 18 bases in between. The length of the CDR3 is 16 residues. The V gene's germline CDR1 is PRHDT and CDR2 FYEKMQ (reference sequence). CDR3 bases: TGTGCCAGCAGCTCTCTAGGACACGTAGGGGCCGGGGAGCTGTTTTTT. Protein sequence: CASSSLGHVGAGELFF.

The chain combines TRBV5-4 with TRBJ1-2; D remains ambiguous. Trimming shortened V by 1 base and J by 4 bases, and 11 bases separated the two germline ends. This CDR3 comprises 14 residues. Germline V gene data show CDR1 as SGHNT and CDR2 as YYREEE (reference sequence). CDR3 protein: CASSLFGVSYGYTF. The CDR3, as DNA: TGTGCCAGCAGCTTGTTCGGGGTTTCCTATGGCTACACCTTC.

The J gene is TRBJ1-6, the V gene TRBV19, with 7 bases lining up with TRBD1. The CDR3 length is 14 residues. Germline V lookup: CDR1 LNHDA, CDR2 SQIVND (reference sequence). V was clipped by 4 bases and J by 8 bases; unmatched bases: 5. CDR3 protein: CASSTHRGDSPLHF. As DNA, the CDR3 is TGTGCCAGTAGTACCCACAGGGGTGATTCACCCCTCCACTTT. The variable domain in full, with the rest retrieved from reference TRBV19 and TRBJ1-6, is DGGITQSPKYLFRKEGQNVTLSCEQNLNHDAMYWYRQDPGQGLRLIYYSQIVNDFQKGDIAEGYSVSREKKESFPLTVTSAQKNPTAFYLCASSTHRGDSPLHFGNGTRLTVT.

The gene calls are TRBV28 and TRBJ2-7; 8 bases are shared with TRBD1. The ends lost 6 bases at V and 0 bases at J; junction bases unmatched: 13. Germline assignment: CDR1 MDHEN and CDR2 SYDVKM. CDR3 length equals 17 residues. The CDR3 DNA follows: TGTGCCAGCAGACACAACCCCCGACAGGGGAGCTCCTACGAGCAGTACTTC. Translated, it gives CASRHNPRQGSSYEQYF.

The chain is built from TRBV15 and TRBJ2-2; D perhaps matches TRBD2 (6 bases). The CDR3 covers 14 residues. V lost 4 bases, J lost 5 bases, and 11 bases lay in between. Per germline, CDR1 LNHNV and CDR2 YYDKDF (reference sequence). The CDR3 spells CATSKTRGTGELFF. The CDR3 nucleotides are TGTGCCACCAGCAAGACTCGGGGGACCGGGGAGCTGTTTTTT.

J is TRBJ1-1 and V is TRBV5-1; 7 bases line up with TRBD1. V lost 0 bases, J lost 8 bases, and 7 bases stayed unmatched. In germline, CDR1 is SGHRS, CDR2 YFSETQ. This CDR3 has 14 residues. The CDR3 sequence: CASSLGGPGQEAFF. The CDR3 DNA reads TGCGCCAGCAGCTTGGGGGGCCCGGGACAGGAAGCTTTCTTT. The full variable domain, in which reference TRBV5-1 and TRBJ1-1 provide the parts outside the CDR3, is KAGVTQTPRYLIKTRGQQVTLSCSPISGHRSVSWYQQTPGQGLQFLFEYFSETQRNKGNFPGRFSGRQFSNSRSEMNVSTLELGDSALYLCASSLGGPGQEAFFGQGTRLTVV.

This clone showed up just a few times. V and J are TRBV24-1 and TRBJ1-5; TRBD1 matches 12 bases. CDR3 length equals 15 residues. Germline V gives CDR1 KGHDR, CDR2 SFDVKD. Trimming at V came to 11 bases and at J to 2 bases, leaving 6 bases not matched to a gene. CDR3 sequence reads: CAIGTGGSGNQPQHF. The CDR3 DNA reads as TGTGCCATTGGGACAGGGGGCTCCGGCAATCAGCCCCAGCATTTT.

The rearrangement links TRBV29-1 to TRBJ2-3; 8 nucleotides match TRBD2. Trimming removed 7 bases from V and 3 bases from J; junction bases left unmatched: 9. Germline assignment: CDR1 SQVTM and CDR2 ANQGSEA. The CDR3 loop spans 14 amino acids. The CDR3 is CSAAKRGGTDTQYF. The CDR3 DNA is TGCAGCGCTGCCAAACGGGGGGGAACAGATACGCAGTATTTT.

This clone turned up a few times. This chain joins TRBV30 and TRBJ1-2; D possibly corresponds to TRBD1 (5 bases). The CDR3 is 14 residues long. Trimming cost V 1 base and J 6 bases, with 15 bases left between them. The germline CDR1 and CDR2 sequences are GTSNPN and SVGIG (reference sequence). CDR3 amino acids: CAWSGTGWGDGYTF. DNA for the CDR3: TGTGCCTGGAGTGGTACCGGGTGGGGGGATGGCTACACCTTC. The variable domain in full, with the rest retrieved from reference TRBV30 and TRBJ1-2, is SQTIHQWPATLVQPVGSPLSLECTVEGTSNPNLYWYRQAAGRGLQLLFYSVGIGQISSEVPQNLSASRPQDRQFILSSKKLLLSDSGFYLCAWSGTGWGDGYTFGSGTRLTVV.

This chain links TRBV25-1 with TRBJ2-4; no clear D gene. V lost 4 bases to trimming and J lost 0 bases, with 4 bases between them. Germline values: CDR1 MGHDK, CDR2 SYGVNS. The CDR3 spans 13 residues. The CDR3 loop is CASSGLAKNIQYF. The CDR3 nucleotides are TGTGCCAGCAGTGGTCTAGCCAAAAACATTCAGTACTTC.

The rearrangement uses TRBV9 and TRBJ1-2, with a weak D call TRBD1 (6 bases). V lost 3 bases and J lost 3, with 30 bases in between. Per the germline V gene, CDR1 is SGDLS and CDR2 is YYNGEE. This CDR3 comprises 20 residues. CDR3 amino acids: CASSGKGVLRTEPAHYGYTF. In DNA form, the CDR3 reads TGTGCCAGCAGCGGAAAGGGGGTCCTACGGACAGAACCGGCACACTATGGCTACACCTTC.

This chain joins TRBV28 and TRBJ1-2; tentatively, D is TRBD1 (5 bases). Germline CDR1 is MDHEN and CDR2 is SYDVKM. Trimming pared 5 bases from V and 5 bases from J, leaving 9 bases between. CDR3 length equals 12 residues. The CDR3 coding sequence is TGTGCCAGCAGTATATCAGGGTATGGCTACACCTTC. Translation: CASSISGYGYTF.

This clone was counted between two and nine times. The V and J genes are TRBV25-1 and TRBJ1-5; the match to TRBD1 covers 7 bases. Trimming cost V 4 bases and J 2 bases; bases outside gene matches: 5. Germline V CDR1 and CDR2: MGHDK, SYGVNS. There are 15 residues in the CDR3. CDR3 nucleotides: TGTGCCAGCAGTGGGACAGGTTCTGGCAATCAGCCCCAGCATTTT. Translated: CASSGTGSGNQPQHF.

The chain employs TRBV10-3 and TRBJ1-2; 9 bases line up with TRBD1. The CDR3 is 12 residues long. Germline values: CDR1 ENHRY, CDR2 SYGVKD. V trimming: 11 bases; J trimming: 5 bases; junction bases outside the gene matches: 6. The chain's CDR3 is CAVRDREYGYTF. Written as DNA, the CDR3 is TGTGCCGTCCGGGACAGGGAGTATGGCTACACCTTC.

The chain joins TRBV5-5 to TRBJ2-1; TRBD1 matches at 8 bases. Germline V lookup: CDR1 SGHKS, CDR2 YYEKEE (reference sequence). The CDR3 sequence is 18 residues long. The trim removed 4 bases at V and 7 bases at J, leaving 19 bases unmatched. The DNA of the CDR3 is TGTGCCAGCAGCCTGGCCTCCGCCGGACAGGGCCCGCGTAATGAGCAGTTCTTC. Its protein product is CASSLASAGQGPRNEQFF.

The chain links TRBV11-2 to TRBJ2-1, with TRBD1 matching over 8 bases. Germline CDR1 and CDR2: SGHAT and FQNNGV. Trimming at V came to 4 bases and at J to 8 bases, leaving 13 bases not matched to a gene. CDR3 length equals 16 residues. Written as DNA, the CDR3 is TGTGCCAGCAGCTCCCTCAGGGGGCTCTCGGCCCATGAGCAGTTCTTC. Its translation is CASSSLRGLSAHEQFF.

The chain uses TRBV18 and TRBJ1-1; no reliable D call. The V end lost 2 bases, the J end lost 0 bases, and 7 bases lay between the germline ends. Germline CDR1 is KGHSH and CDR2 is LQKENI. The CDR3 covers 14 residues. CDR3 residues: CASSPEQLNTEAFF. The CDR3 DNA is TGTGCCAGCTCACCAGAACAGCTGAACACTGAAGCTTTCTTT.